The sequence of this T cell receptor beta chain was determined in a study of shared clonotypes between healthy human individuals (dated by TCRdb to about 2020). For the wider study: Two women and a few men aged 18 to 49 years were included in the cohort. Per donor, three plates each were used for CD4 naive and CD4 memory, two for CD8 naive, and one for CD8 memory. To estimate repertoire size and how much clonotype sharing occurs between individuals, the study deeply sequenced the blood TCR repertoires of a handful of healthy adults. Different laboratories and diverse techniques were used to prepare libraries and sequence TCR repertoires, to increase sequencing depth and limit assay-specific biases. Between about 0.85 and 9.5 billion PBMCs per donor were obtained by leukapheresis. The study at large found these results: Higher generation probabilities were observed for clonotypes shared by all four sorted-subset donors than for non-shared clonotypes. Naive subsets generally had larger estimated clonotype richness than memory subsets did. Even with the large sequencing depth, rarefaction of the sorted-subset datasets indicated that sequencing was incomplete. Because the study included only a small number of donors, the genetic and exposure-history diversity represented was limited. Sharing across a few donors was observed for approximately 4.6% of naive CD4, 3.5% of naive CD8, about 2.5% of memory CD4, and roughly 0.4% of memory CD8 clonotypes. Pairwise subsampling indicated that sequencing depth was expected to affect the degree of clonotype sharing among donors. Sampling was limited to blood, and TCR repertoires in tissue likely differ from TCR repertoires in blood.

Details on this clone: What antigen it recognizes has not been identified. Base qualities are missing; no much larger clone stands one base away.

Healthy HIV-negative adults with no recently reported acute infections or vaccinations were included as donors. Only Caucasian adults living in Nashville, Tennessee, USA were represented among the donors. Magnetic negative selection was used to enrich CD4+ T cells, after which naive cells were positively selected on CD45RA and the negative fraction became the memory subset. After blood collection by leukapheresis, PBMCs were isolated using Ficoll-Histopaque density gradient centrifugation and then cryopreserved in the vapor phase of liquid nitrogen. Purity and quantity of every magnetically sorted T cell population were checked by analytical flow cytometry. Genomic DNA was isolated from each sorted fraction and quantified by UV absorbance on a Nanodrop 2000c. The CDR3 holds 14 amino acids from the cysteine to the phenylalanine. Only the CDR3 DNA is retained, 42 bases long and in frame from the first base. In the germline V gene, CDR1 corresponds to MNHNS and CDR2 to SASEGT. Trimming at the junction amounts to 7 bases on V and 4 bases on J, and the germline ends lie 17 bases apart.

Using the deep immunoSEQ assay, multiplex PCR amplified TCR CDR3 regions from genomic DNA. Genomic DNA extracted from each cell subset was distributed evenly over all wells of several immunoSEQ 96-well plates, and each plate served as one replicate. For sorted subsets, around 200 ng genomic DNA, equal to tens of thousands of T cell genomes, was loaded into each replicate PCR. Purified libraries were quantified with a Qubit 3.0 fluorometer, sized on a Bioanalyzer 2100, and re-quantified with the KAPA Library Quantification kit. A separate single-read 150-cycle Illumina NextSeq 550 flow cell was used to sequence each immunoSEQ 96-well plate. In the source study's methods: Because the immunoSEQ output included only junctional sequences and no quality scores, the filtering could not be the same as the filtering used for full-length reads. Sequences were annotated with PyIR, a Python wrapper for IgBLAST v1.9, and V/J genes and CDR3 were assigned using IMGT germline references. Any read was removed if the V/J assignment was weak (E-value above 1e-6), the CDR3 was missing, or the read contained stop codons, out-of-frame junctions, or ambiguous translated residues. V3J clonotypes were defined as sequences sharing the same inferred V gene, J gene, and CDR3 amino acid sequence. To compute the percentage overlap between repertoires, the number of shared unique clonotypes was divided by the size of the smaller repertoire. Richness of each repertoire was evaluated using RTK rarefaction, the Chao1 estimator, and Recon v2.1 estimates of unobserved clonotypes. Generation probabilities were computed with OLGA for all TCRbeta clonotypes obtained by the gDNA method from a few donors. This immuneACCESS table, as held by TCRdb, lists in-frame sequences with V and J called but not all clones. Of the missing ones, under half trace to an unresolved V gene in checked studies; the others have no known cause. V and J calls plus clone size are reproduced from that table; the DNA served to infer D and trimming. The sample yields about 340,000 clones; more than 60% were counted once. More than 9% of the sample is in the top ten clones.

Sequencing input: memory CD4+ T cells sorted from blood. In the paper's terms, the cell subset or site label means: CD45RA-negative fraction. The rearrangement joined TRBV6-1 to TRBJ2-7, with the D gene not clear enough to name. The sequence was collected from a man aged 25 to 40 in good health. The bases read TGTGCCAGCATCGGCTCCCCTCCCCGTTACGAGCAGTACTTC. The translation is CASIGSPPRYEQYF.